Listed here is a single T cell receptor beta chain. Its antigen is undetermined. The data were taken from a study of T cell clones after liver transplantation. Study-wide background: Apart from three HCV-positive recipients, transplants were for non-autoimmune, non-viral reasons. Tolerant meant at least one year fully off immunosuppression without liver enzymes above twice normal.

Trimming left V 7 bases short and J 4 bases short, with 15 bases between. Germline CDR1 and CDR2: SGHRS and YFSETQ. The CDR3 contains 14 residues. Assay: immunoSEQ multiplex PCR; the TCRdb copy retains only in-frame clones and omits some. Among 24,000 or so clones listed, more than 65% were seen once. Findings of the study overall: These preliminary findings come from unstandardized post-transplant sampling times. Rather than being deleted, graft donor-reactive T cells may have moved into the graft.

The sequence derives from a human donor who received a liver transplant. The specimen was CD4+ T cells from blood, collected before liver transplant. V and J are TRBV5-1 and TRBJ1-3; D is possibly TRBD1 (6 bases). CDR3 sequence (DNA): TGCGCCAGCCAGGCCGGGGGCTCCGGAAACACCATATATTTT. Its protein is CASQAGGSGNTIYF.